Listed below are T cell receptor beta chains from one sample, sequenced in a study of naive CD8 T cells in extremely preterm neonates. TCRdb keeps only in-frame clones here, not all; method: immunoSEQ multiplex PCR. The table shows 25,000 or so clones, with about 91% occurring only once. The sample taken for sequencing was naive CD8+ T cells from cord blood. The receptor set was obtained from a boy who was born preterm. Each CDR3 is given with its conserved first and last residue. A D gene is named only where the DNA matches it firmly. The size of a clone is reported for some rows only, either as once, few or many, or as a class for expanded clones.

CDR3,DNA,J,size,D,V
CASSYEGAGNTIYF,TGTGCCAGCAGTTACGAGGGGGCTGGAAACACCATATATTTT,TRBJ1-3,-,-,TRBV6-6
CASSLKATGGDGYTF,TGTGCCAGCAGCTTGAAAGCAACAGGGGGCGATGGCTACACCTTC,TRBJ1-2,-,TRBD1,TRBV7-2
CASIGGRDQPQHF,TGCGCCAGCATTGGGGGAAGGGATCAGCCCCAGCATTTT,TRBJ1-5,once,-,TRBV10-1
CASSVGTGYYNEQFF,TGTGCCAGCAGCGTAGGGACAGGCTACTACAATGAGCAGTTCTTC,TRBJ2-1,-,TRBD1,TRBV9
CASSPGQGNTIYF,TGTGCCAGCAGCCCCGGACAGGGAAACACCATATATTTT,TRBJ1-3,-,-,TRBV7-3
CASSFPGLAGELFF,TGTGCCAGCAGCTTCCCGGGACTAGCCGGGGAGCTGTTTTTT,TRBJ2-2,-,TRBD2,TRBV7-4
CASSVEAGGSNQPQHF,TGTGCCAGCAGCGTAGAGGCAGGGGGTAGCAATCAGCCCCAGCATTTT,TRBJ1-5,once,TRBD1,TRBV9
CASSLGLAGGETQYF,TGTGCCAGCAGCTTAGGACTAGCGGGGGGGGAGACCCAGTACTTC,TRBJ2-5,-,TRBD2,TRBV7-2
CASSGTSGGTDTQYF,TGTGCCAGCAGCGGGACTAGCGGGGGCACAGATACGCAGTATTTT,TRBJ2-3,-,TRBD2,TRBV7-8
CASIPTGGSYNEQFF,TGTGCCAGTATCCCAACCGGGGGCTCCTACAATGAGCAGTTCTTC,TRBJ2-1,-,-,TRBV19
CASSQQDSSNQPQHF,TGTGCCAGCAGCCAACAGGACAGTAGCAATCAGCCCCAGCATTTT,TRBJ1-5,-,-,TRBV4-2
CASSPDRATNEKLFF,TGTGCCAGCAGTCCGGACAGGGCAACTAATGAAAAACTGTTTTTT,TRBJ1-4,-,TRBD1,TRBV6-5
CASSRDWENIQYF,TGTGCCAGCAGCCGCGACTGGGAAAACATTCAGTACTTC,TRBJ2-4,-,-,TRBV25-1
CASSLAGGPPDTQYF,TGTGCCAGCAGCTTAGCGGGGGGGCCCCCAGATACGCAGTATTTT,TRBJ2-3,-,TRBD2,TRBV7-3
CAWSVASVTGELFF,TGTGCCTGGAGTGTAGCTAGCGTCACCGGGGAGCTGTTTTTT,TRBJ2-2,-,-,TRBV30
CSVADYEQYF,TGCAGCGTTGCGGACTACGAGCAGTACTTC,TRBJ2-7,-,-,TRBV29-1
CASSYSTGTEAFF,TGTGCCAGCAGTTACTCGACAGGCACTGAAGCTTTCTTT,TRBJ1-1,few,-,TRBV6-5
CASSGTSGGAYNEQFF,TGTGCCAGCAGCGGGACTAGCGGGGGGGCCTACAATGAGCAGTTCTTC,TRBJ2-1,-,TRBD2,TRBV7-9
CASSQGLAGETQYF,TGCGCCAGCAGCCAAGGACTAGCGGGGGAGACCCAGTACTTC,TRBJ2-5,-,TRBD2,TRBV4-1
CASSHRVNTEAFF,TGCGCCAGCAGCCACAGGGTGAACACTGAAGCTTTCTTT,TRBJ1-1,-,-,TRBV4-1
CASSLPGHQETQYF,TGTGCCAGCAGCTTGCCGGGACACCAAGAGACCCAGTACTTC,TRBJ2-5,-,-,TRBV5-4
CASSHSYEQYF,TGTGCCAGCAGCCACTCCTACGAGCAGTACTTC,TRBJ2-7,-,-,TRBV7-2
CASSLGTGGTEAFF,TGCGCCAGCAGCCTTGGGACAGGGGGCACTGAAGCTTTCTTT,TRBJ1-1,once,TRBD1,TRBV4-1
CASSPLWNEQFFPFF,-,TRBJ2-1,-,-,TRBV27
CASSEGQGVTPQHF,TGTGCCAGCAGTGAAGGCCAAGGCGTGACGCCCCAGCATTTT,TRBJ1-5,-,-,TRBV2
CASSPGGYGYTF,TGTGCCAGCAGCCCAGGGGGCTATGGCTACACCTTC,TRBJ1-2,-,TRBD1,TRBV14
CASSVASGTDTQYF,TGTGCCAGCAGCGTAGCTAGCGGCACAGATACGCAGTATTTT,TRBJ2-3,few,-,TRBV9
CAWSRGGHEQHF,TGTGCCTGGAGTCGGGGGGGCCACGAGCAGCACTTC,TRBJ2-7,-,TRBD2,TRBV30
CASSPGVAKNIQYF,TGTGCCAGCTCACCGGGGGTGGCCAAAAACATTCAGTACTTC,TRBJ2-4,-,-,TRBV18
CASSESSMNTEAFF,TGCGCCAGCAGTGAGTCGTCAATGAACACTGAAGCTTTCTTT,TRBJ1-1,-,-,TRBV10-2
CASSPPGETQYF,TGTGCCAGCTCACCACCGGGAGAGACCCAGTACTTC,TRBJ2-5,-,-,TRBV18
CASSLASFPSTEAFF,TGTGCCAGCAGCTTAGCGTCGTTTCCAAGCACTGAAGCTTTCTTT,TRBJ1-1,-,-,TRBV7-9
CASSIGTEAFF,TGTGCCAGTAGTATAGGGACAGAAGCTTTCTTT,TRBJ1-1,-,-,TRBV19
CASSLGTGELFF,TGTGCCAGCAGCTTAGGAACCGGGGAGCTGTTTTTT,TRBJ2-2,-,-,TRBV7-9
CASSYGHSYEQYF,TGTGCCAGCAGTTACGGACACTCCTACGAGCAGTACTTC,TRBJ2-7,-,-,TRBV6-5
CASSFQWVANTGELFF,TGTGCCAGCAGCTTCCAGTGGGTCGCGAACACCGGGGAGCTGTTTTTT,TRBJ2-2,-,-,TRBV7-8
CASNSGGANSPLHF,TGTGCCAGCAATTCAGGGGGCGCAAATTCACCCCTCCACTTT,TRBJ1-6,-,TRBD1,TRBV2
CASSTGVSSYEQYF,TGTGCCAGCAGCACAGGGGTTTCCTCCTACGAGCAGTACTTC,TRBJ2-7,-,TRBD1,TRBV9
CASSLLDEQYF,TGTGCCAGCAGCTTGTTGGACGAGCAGTACTTC,TRBJ2-7,-,-,TRBV5-6
CASSQEDSTDTQYF,TGCGCCAGCAGCCAAGAGGACAGCACAGATACGCAGTATTTT,TRBJ2-3,-,-,TRBV4-1
CASSLAGGTDTQYF,TGTGCCAGCAGCTTAGCGGGGGGCACAGATACGCAGTATTTT,TRBJ2-3,-,-,TRBV11-2
CASSMTGMSSPLHF,TGTGCCAGTAGTATGACAGGGATGAGTTCACCCCTCCACTTT,TRBJ1-6,-,TRBD1,TRBV19
CATGGETQYF,TGTGCCACAGGGGGCGAGACCCAGTACTTC,TRBJ2-5,-,TRBD1,TRBV15
CASSYYGGDADTQYF,TGTGCCAGCAGTTACTATGGCGGGGACGCAGATACGCAGTATTTT,TRBJ2-3,-,-,TRBV6-5
CASSVGTGGAYGYTF,TGTGCCAGCAGCGTAGGGACAGGGGGCGCCTATGGCTACACCTTC,TRBJ1-2,once,TRBD1,TRBV9
CASSTGQASSYEQYF,TGTGCCAGCAGCACGGGACAGGCTAGCTCCTACGAGCAGTACTTC,TRBJ2-7,-,-,TRBV21-1
CASSAGTNSYEQYF,TGTGCCAGCAGCGCCGGGACAAACTCCTACGAGCAGTACTTC,TRBJ2-7,-,-,TRBV9
CASSQDPGQTYEQYF,TGCGCCAGCAGCCAAGATCCGGGACAAACCTACGAGCAGTACTTC,TRBJ2-7,-,-,TRBV4-3
CASSFSSGGATGELFF,TGTGCCAGCAGCTTTTCTAGCGGGGGGGCCACCGGGGAGCTGTTTTTT,TRBJ2-2,-,TRBD2,TRBV7-2
CAWRGQYEQYF,TGTGCCTGGAGGGGACAATACGAGCAGTACTTC,TRBJ2-7,-,-,TRBV30
CASSYGLAGTDTQYF,TGTGCCAGCAGTTACGGACTAGCGGGGACAGATACGCAGTATTTT,TRBJ2-3,-,TRBD2,TRBV6-5
CASSQGLAGSYNEQFF,TGCGCCAGCAGCCAAGGACTAGCGGGCTCCTACAATGAGCAGTTCTTC,TRBJ2-1,-,TRBD2,TRBV4-1
CAWSVQGQPQHF,TGTGCCTGGAGTGTACAGGGTCAGCCCCAGCATTTT,TRBJ1-5,-,-,TRBV30